This record concerns one T cell receptor beta chain sequence. The clone's antigen remains unknown. No base quality information exists; no much larger clone differs at one position. The data are from a study of cytomegalovirus exposure and HLA in healthy donors (dated by TCRdb to the late 2010s). Regarding the research as a whole: A later analysis indicated that the 120 or so validation repertoires were generated on the platform also employed for the 650 to 850 repertoires of the first cohort. The study aimed to test whether cataloging public T cell receptors could reveal signatures of past pathogen exposure. A separate validation cohort of 90 to 150 different subjects was used in addition to the roughly 670-subject first cohort. High-throughput TCR immunosequencing, statistical association of individual TCRs with disease status, and machine learning were combined to predict cytomegalovirus infection status. Beyond this particular receptor, the publication reports: Across donors, most TCR sequences were observed very rarely, whereas some public TCRs were present in many individuals. According to the authors, the approach could potentially be generalized to other disease states and immunological phenotypes. The study listed 164 TCR beta chains as associated with cytomegalovirus. Of the cluster scores, 85% to 95% were above 0 in a later analysis, which found that TCRs clustered in the first cohort also tended to co-occur in the 90 to 150 validation repertoires. Three of the identified cytomegalovirus-associated TCR beta chains were confirmed in vitro to be specific for cytomegalovirus antigens. Cytomegalovirus status was reported to be diagnosed by the classifier with high specificity and sensitivity in both the original and validation cohorts. A later analysis had no HLA typing for the validation cohort, so co-occurrence there was scored across all 130 or so repertoires.

Donors formed part of the validation cohort, which comprised about 130 subjects and was distinct from the first cohort of under 750 subjects. The method behind the library was the immunoSEQ multiplex PCR assay. The paper's data handling went like this. A statistical classification framework was built for diagnosing cytomegalovirus status from the catalog of TCR beta chain sequences. Sourced from immuneACCESS, this table was stored by TCRdb with only in-frame sequences that have V and J called. A share of the clones is absent; for the studies checked, an unresolved V gene accounts for under half, and the remainder has no known explanation. V and J calls and clone size are those listed in that table; D and trimming were worked out from the DNA. The table for this sample lists fewer than 100,000 clones; roughly 88% of them were counted only once. Together, the top ten hold approximately 2.2% of the sample.

The germline V gene gives CDR1 as SGHRS and CDR2 as YFSETQ. Compared with germline, V lacks 0 bases and J lacks 1 base; bases without a gene match: 9. The CDR3 starts with the cysteine, ends with the phenylalanine, and has 17 residues. Just CDR3 DNA is preserved here, 51 bases in frame from base 1. The sequence derives from a man aged 30 to 39 in good health and CMV-seronegative. The sequenced sample consisted of PBMCs. The chain was built from TRBV5-1 and TRBJ2-5, with 7 bases in between that match TRBD2. The DNA sequence reads TGCGCCAGCAGCTTGGCCGGGGGGACCCCTATCCAAGAGACCCAGTACTTC. This yields the protein CASSLAGGTPIQETQYF.